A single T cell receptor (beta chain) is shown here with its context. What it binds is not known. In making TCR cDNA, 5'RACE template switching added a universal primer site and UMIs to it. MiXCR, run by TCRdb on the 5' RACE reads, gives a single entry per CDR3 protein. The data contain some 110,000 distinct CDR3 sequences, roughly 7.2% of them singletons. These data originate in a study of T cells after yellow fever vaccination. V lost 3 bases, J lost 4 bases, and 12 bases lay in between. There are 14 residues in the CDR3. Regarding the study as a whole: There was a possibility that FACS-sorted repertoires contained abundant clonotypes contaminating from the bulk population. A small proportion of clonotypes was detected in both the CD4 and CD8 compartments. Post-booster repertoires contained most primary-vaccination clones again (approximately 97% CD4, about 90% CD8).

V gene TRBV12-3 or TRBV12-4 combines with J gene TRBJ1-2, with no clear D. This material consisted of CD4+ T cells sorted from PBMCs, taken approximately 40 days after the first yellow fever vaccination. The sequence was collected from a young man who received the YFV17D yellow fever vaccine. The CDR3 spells CASSLLRSSYGYTF. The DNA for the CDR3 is TGTGCCAGCAGTTTGCTCCGCAGCTCCTATGGCTACACCTTC.